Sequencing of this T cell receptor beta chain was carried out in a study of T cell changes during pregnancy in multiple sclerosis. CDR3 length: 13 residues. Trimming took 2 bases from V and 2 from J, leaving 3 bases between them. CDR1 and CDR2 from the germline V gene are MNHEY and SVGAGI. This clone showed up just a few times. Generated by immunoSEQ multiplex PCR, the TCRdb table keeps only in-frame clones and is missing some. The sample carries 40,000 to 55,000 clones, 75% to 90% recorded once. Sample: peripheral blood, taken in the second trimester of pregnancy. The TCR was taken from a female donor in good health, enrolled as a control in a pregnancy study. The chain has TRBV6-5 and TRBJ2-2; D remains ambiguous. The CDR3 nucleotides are TGTGCCAGCAGTTACCAAAACACCGGGGAGCTGTTTTTT. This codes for CASSYQNTGELFF.